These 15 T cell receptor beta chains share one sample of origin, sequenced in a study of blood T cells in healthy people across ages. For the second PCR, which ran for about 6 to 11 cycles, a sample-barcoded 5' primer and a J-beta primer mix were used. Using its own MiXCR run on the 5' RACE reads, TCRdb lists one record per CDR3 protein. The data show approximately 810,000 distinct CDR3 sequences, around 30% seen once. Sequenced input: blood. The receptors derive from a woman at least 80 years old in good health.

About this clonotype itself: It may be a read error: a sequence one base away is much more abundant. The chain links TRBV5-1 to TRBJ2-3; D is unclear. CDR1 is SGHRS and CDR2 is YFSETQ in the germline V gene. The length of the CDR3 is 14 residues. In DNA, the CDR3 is TGCGCCGGCAGCGTTTACGCTAGCACAGATACGCAGTATTTT. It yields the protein CAGSVYASTDTQYF.

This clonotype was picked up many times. In DNA, the CDR3 is TGTGCCAGCAGCCAACCAGACAGGGGATTTCAAGAGACCCAGTACTTC. Its protein product is CASSQPDRGFQETQYF. This chain links TRBV21-1 with TRBJ2-5; the DNA was not used to check the table's D call, TRBD1. TRBV21-1 is tagged as a pseudogene. The CDR3 length is 16 residues.

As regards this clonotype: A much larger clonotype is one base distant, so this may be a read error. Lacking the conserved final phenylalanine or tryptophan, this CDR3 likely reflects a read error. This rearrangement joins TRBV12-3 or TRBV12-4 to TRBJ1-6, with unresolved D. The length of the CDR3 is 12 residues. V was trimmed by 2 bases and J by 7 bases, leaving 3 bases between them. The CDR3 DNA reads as TGTGCCAGCAGTTTAAAGAATTCACCCCTCCACTCT. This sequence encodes CASSLKNSPLHS.

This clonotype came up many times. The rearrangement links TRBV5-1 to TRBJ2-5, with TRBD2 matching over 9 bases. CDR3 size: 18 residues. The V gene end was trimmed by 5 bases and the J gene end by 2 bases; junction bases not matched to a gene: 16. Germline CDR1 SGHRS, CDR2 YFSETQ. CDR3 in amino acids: CASSPPGLAGNLQETQYF. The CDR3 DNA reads TGCGCCAGCAGTCCTCCGGGGCTAGCGGGGAACCTACAAGAGACCCAGTACTTC.

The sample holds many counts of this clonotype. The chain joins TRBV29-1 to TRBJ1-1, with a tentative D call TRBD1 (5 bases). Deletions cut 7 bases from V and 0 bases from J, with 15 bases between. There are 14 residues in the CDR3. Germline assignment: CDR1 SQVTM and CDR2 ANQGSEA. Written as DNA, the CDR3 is TGCAGCGCATCACCCCAGGGAGTGAACACTGAAGCTTTCTTT. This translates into CSASPQGVNTEAFF.

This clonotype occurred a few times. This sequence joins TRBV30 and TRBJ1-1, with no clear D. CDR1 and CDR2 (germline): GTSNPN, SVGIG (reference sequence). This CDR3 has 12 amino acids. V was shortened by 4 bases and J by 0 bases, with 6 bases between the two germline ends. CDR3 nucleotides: TGTGCCTGGAACGGTTTGAACACTGAAGCTTTCTTT. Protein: CAWNGLNTEAFF.

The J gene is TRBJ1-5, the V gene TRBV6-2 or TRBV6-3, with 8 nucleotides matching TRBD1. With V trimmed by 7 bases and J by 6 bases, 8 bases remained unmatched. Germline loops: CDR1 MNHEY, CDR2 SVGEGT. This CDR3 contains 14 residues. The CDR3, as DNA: TGTGCCAGCAAGAAGACAGGGGACGGTCAGCCCCAGCATTTT. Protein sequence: CASKKTGDGQPQHF.

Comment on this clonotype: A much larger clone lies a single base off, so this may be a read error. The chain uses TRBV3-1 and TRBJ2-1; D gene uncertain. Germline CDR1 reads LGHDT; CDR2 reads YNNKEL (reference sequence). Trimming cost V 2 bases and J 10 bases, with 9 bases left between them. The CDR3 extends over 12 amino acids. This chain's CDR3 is CASSQLFSEQFF. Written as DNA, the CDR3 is TGTGCCAGCAGCCAACTCTTTTCCGAGCAGTTCTTC.

The CDR3 bases are TGTGCCAGCAGCCCCTCGACAGGAATCTATGGCTACACCTTC. Residues: CASSPSTGIYGYTF. V gene TRBV7-8 combines with J gene TRBJ1-2; tentatively, D is TRBD1 (6 bases). The germline V gene encodes CDR1 SGHVS and CDR2 FQNEAQ. The CDR3 consists of 14 residues. V was clipped by 5 bases and J by 4 bases, with 14 bases between them. Based on the CDR3 plus reference TRBV7-8 and TRBJ1-2, the full variable domain is GAGVSQSPRYKVAKRGQDVALRCDPISGHVSLFWYQQALGQGPEFLTYFQNEAQLDKSGLPSDRFFAERPEGSVSTLKIQRTQQEDSAVYLCASSPSTGIYGYTFGSGTRLTVV.

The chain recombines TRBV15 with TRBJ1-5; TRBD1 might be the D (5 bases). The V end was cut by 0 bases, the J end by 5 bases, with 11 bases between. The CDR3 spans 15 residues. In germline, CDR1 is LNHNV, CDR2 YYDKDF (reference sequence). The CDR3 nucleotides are TGTGCCACCAGCAGAGAATCTGGGGGAGATCAGCCCCAGCATTTT. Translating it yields CATSRESGGDQPQHF.

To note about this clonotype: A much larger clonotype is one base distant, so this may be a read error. The CDR3 sequence is CAIRESTAGREQYF. CDR3 DNA: TGTGCCATCAGGGAGTCTACGGCAGGGCGAGAGCAGTACTTC. V gene TRBV10-3 combines with J gene TRBJ2-5; maybe TRBD1 (5 bases). The CDR3 runs to 14 residues. Per germline, CDR1 ENHRY and CDR2 SYGVKD.

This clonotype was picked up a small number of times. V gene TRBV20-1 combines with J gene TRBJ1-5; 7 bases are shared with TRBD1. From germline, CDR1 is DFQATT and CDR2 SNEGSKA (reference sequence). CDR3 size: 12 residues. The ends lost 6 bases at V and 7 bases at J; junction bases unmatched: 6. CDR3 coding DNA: TGCAGTGCCTTGACAGGGTTACAGCCCCAGCATTTT. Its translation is CSALTGLQPQHF.

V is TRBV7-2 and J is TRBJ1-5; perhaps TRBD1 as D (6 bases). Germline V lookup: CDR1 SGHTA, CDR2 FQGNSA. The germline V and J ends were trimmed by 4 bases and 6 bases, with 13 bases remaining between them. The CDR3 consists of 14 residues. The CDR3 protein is CASSSGQPPQPQHF. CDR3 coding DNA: TGTGCCAGCAGCTCTGGACAGCCGCCTCAGCCCCAGCATTTT.

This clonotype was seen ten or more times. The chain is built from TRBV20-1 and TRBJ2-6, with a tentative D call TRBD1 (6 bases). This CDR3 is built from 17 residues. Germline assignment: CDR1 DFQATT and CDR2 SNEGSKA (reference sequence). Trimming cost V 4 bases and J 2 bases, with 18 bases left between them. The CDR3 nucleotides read TGCAGTGCTACCGCCGGCAGGGGTGCTACTGGGGCCAACGTCCTGACTTTC. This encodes CSATAGRGATGANVLTF.

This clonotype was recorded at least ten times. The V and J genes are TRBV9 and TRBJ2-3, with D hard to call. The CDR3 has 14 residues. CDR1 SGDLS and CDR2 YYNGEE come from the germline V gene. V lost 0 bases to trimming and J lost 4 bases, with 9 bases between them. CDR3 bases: TGTGCCAGCAGCGTAGTATCCGTTTCAGATACGCAGTATTTT. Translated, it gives CASSVVSVSDTQYF.